Listed below are T cell receptor beta chains from one sample, sequenced in a study of T cells after yellow fever vaccination. Using its own MiXCR run on the 5' RACE reads, TCRdb lists one record per CDR3 protein. The sample comprises 100,000 to 150,000 distinct CDR3 sequences, approximately 9% of which are singletons, and 40% rests with the top ten. Here the sequenced sample was CD8+ T cells sorted from PBMCs, taken on the day of the yellow fever booster vaccination. Receptors were obtained from a young man who received the YFV17D yellow fever vaccine. CDR3s include the opening cysteine and the closing phenylalanine or tryptophan. Fields, in order: J gene, V gene, clone size, D gene, CDR3 protein, CDR3 DNA. D genes are given only for firm matches. Part of the rows lack a size; the others show once, few, many or a class for expanded clones.

J: TRBJ2-2; V: TRBV7-9; size: few; D: NA; CDR3: CASSGLGELFF; DNA: TGTGCCAGCAGCGGGTTAGGGGAGCTGTTTTTT
J: TRBJ2-5; V: TRBV20-1; size: many; D: NA; CDR3: CSATDIQETQYF; DNA: TGCAGTGCCACGGACATCCAAGAGACCCAGTACTTC
J: TRBJ1-2; V: TRBV9; size: NA; D: NA; CDR3: CASTASGGPRYGYTF; DNA: TGTGCCAGCACCGCGTCGGGGGGACCTAGGTATGGCTACACCTTC
J: TRBJ2-7; V: TRBV29-1; size: few; D: NA; CDR3: CSVEDGQAESYEQYF; DNA: TGCAGCGTTGAAGATGGTCAGGCCGAATCCTACGAGCAGTACTTC
J: TRBJ1-5; V: TRBV20-1; size: NA; D: NA; CDR3: CSASSLSASNQPQHF; DNA: TGCAGTGCTAGCTCTTTGTCAGCAAGCAATCAGCCCCAGCATTTT
J: TRBJ2-1; V: TRBV12-3/TRBV12-4; size: few; D: NA; CDR3: CASTWTYNEQFF; DNA: TGTGCCAGCACCTGGACTTACAATGAGCAGTTCTTC
J: TRBJ1-5; V: TRBV4-3; size: few; D: NA; CDR3: CASSQDITGWQPQHF; DNA: TGCGCCAGCAGCCAAGATATCACAGGGTGGCAGCCCCAGCATTTT
J: TRBJ1-5; V: TRBV29-1; size: few; D: NA; CDR3: CSVVLANSNQPQHF; DNA: TGCAGCGTTGTTCTGGCTAATAGCAATCAGCCCCAGCATTTT
J: TRBJ2-1; V: TRBV3-1; size: few; D: NA; CDR3: CASSHLASGSEQFF; DNA: TGTGCCAGCAGCCACCTTGCCTCGGGTAGTGAGCAGTTCTTC
J: TRBJ1-1; V: TRBV4-2; size: few; D: NA; CDR3: CASSQGIPPRNTEAFF; DNA: TGTGCCAGCAGCCAAGGAATCCCCCCTAGGAACACTGAAGCTTTCTTT
J: TRBJ2-2; V: TRBV27; size: few; D: NA; CDR3: CASSFGSGELFF; DNA: TGTGCCAGCAGTTTCGGGTCCGGGGAGCTGTTTTTT
J: TRBJ2-1; V: TRBV20-1; size: few; D: TRBD2; CDR3: CSASPGTSGGGEQFF; DNA: TGCAGTGCTAGTCCCGGGACTAGCGGGGGTGGTGAGCAGTTCTTC
J: TRBJ1-5; V: TRBV6-2/TRBV6-3; size: NA; D: TRBD1; CDR3: CASSPTGDNQPQHF; DNA: TGTGCCAGCAGCCCTACAGGGGACAATCAGCCCCAGCATTTT
J: TRBJ2-5; V: TRBV7-3; size: few; D: TRBD2; CDR3: CASSSHGTSGVPQYF; DNA: TGTGCCAGCAGCTCTCACGGGACTAGCGGGGTCCCCCAGTACTTC
J: TRBJ1-5; V: TRBV4-3; size: few; D: NA; CDR3: CASSQVIRGNQPQHF; DNA: TGCGCCAGCAGCCAAGTAATCCGGGGGAATCAGCCCCAGCATTTT